This entry is about one T cell receptor (beta chain). Its ends do not fully match the called genes, so a read error is possible. The time point is: newly diagnosed GD, antithyroid drugs for less than 3 months. After RNA was extracted from PBMCs, the TCR library was made from it. This record belongs to a study of regulatory T cells in long-lasting Graves disease. At the level of the study: Duration of antithyroid drug therapy among newly diagnosed Graves' patients was under 3 months.

CDR3-region Arm-PCR and iRepertoire HTBI primers produced the TCR beta libraries. TCRdb used MiXCR to reprocess the multiplex PCR reads, holding one entry per CDR3 protein. Seen here are roughly 320,000 distinct CDR3 sequences, approximately 16% observed once, and the top ten hold roughly 29%. The germline V gene encodes CDR1 MNHGY and CDR2 SVAAGI. The CDR3 extends over 15 amino acids. This sample also appeared in a second study, on T cells in Graves' hyperthyroidism and ophthalmopathy. That source notes: Most thyroid clonotypes with frequency above 0.001 were detected in blood.

V is TRBV6-9 and J is TRBJ2-1; 12 nucleotides match TRBD2. This specimen was peripheral blood mononuclear cells (PBMCs), taken at new diagnosis, from a patient treated with antithyroid drugs. This clonotype was obtained from a man between 35 and 55 years old with Graves disease. As DNA, the CDR3 is TGCGCCAGCAGCGCCCTAGCGGGGGGGCCTCGTGAGCAGTTCTTC. This sequence encodes CASSALAGGPREQFF.